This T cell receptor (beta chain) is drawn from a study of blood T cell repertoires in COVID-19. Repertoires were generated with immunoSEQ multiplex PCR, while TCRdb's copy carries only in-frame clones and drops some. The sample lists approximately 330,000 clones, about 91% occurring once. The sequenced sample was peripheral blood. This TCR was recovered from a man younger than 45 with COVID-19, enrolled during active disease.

The CDR3 reads CSVELATEAFF. The CDR3 nucleotides are TGCAGCGTTGAGCTGGCCACTGAAGCTTTCTTT. This rearrangement joins TRBV29-1 to TRBJ1-1, with no clear D. CDR1 and CDR2 (germline): SQVTM, ANQGSEA. The V end was cut by 3 bases, the J end by 4 bases, with 6 bases between. This CDR3 has 11 amino acids.